Given below is one T cell receptor (beta chain) in context. Its antigen is currently unknown. This entry comes from a study of T cells after yellow fever vaccination. Across the study: It was SMART-Seq v4 Ultra Low Input that prepared the fractions with low cell numbers.

TCRdb independently ran MiXCR on the 5' RACE reads; one entry per CDR3 protein. The table lists 550,000 to 750,000 distinct CDR3 sequences, 13% of them singletons. Study observations and caveats: In FACS-sorted repertoires, abundant clonotypes from the bulk population could appear as contaminants.

The CDR3 spans 16 residues. Trimming pared 4 bases from V and 4 bases from J, leaving 17 bases between. Per germline, CDR1 KGHSH and CDR2 LQKENI. J is TRBJ1-5 and V is TRBV18; D perhaps matches TRBD1 (5 bases). The clonotype comes from a man aged 25 to 40 who received the YFV17D yellow fever vaccine. Sequencing used PBMCs, obtained on the day of the yellow fever booster vaccination. The CDR3 DNA reads as TGTGCCAGCTCACGGGGGGTACCGAGCCAAAATCAGCCCCAGCATTTT. It codes for CASSRGVPSQNQPQHF.